This TCR beta chain was found in a study of cytomegalovirus exposure and HLA in healthy donors (TCRdb year 2017). Broadly, across the study: According to a later analysis, the approximately 120 validation repertoires were produced on the same platform as the approximately 620 repertoires of the first cohort. The study was designed to test whether signatures of past pathogen exposure could be identified by cataloging public T cell receptors. In addition to the first cohort of roughly 670 subjects, a separate validation cohort of under 150 different subjects was used. The study combined high-throughput TCR immunosequencing, statistical association of individual TCRs with disease status, and machine learning to predict cytomegalovirus infection status. Beyond this particular receptor, the publication reports: The validation cohort had no HLA typing available for a later analysis, so co-occurrence within that cohort was assessed over all 130 or so repertoires. While some public TCRs were present in many individuals, most TCR sequences turned up only very rarely across donors. The classifier was reported to diagnose cytomegalovirus status with high specificity and sensitivity in both the original cohort and the validation cohort. Of the cluster scores, 90% to 95% were above 0 in a later analysis, which found that TCRs clustered in the first cohort also tended to co-occur in the 95 to 150 validation repertoires. It was suggested by the authors that the approach could potentially be generalized to other disease states and immunological phenotypes. In the study, approximately 160 TCR beta chains were listed as associated with cytomegalovirus. A few of the identified cytomegalovirus-associated TCR beta chains were confirmed in vitro to be specific for cytomegalovirus antigens.

Comments on this clone: Its antigen is not yet known. Base qualities are not at hand, and no much larger clone is one base apart.

Donors formed part of the validation cohort, which comprised about 130 subjects and was distinct from the first cohort of fewer than 750 subjects. From the cysteine up to the phenylalanine, the CDR3 has a length of 13 residues. The only DNA kept is the CDR3, 39 bases in frame from the first base. The germline V gene supplies CDR1 SGHRS and CDR2 YFSETQ. Here V drops 7 bases and J drops 5 bases, and the junction holds 4 bases not matched to any gene. The library was prepared using the immunoSEQ multiplex PCR assay. In the original analysis: A statistical classification framework was built for diagnosing cytomegalovirus status from the catalog of TCR beta chain sequences. Drawn from immuneACCESS, this table holds only the in-frame rearrangements with V and J called that TCRdb kept. Clones are partly lost; checked studies trace under half to an unresolved V gene and leave the rest unexplained. V and J calls and clone size come straight from that table; D and trimming were deduced from the DNA. The sample includes tens of thousands of clones, with about 92% observed a single time. Roughly 0.65% of the sample rests with the top ten.

The clonotype originates from a man aged 18 to 30 in good health and CMV-seronegative. Sequenced input: PBMCs. Recombination joined TRBV5-1 with TRBJ2-3, with 10 bases matching TRBD2. The CDR3 has the sequence CASALAGVDTQYF. The DNA is TGCGCCAGCGCCCTAGCGGGAGTAGATACGCAGTATTTT. Reference TRBV5-1 and TRBJ2-3 proteins supply the regions before and after the CDR3; the full variable domain is: KAGVTQTPRYLIKTRGQQVTLSCSPISGHRSVSWYQQTPGQGLQFLFEYFSETQRNKGNFPGRFSGRQFSNSRSEMNVSTLELGDSALYLCASALAGVDTQYFGPGTRLTVL.